The 28 T cell receptor beta chains below all came from one sample that was sequenced in a study of cytomegalovirus exposure and HLA in healthy donors. The repertoire was sequenced with immunoSEQ multiplex PCR; TCRdb's copy has only in-frame clones and lacks some. The data show 150,000 to 250,000 clones, around 83% seen once. The sample taken for sequencing was PBMCs. The receptors were sampled from a woman under 40 in good health and CMV-seropositive.

V is TRBV28 and J is TRBJ2-7; 10 bases agree with TRBD1. J lost 5 bases, V lost 5 bases, and 9 bases had no gene match. This CDR3 is built from 15 residues. In germline, CDR1 is MDHEN, CDR2 SYDVKM. CDR3 region: CASSPGTGAMDEQYF. As DNA, the CDR3 is TGTGCCAGCAGTCCTGGGACAGGGGCCATGGACGAGCAGTACTTC. Drawing the rest from reference TRBV28 and TRBJ2-7, the complete variable domain is DVKVTQSSRYLVKRTGEKVFLECVQDMDHENMFWYRQDPGLGLRLIYFSYDVKMKEKGDIPEGYSVSREKKERFSLILESASTNQTSMYLCASSPGTGAMDEQYFGPGTRLTVT.

The rearrangement uses TRBV29-1 and TRBJ2-5, with D perhaps TRBD1 (5 bases). Trimming shortened V by 4 bases and J by 5 bases, and 14 bases separated the two germline ends. This CDR3 comprises 13 residues. In germline, CDR1 is SQVTM, CDR2 ANQGSEA. In DNA, the CDR3 is TGCAGCGTTGGGGTACAGGCTAGGGAGACCCAGTACTTC. Amino acid sequence: CSVGVQARETQYF.

The chain joins TRBV29-1 to TRBJ1-1; 7 positions match TRBD1. The CDR3 has 14 amino acids. Per germline, CDR1 SQVTM and CDR2 ANQGSEA. With 0 bases clipped from V and 5 bases from J, the junction kept 6 bases outside the gene matches. The CDR3 loop is CSVEDQAGGTEAFF. The CDR3 nucleotides read TGCAGCGTTGAAGATCAAGCAGGGGGGACTGAAGCTTTCTTT. Drawing the rest from reference TRBV29-1 and TRBJ1-1, the complete variable domain is SAVISQKPSRDICQRGTSLTIQCQVDSQVTMMFWYRQQPGQSLTLIATANQGSEATYESGFVIDKFPISRPNLTFSTLTVSNMSPEDSSIYLCSVEDQAGGTEAFFGQGTRLTVV.

The chain is built from TRBV27 and TRBJ1-1, with 10 bases that match TRBD1. In germline, CDR1 is MNHEY, CDR2 SMNVEV (reference sequence). After removal of 5 bases from V and 6 bases from J, the junction contained 6 bases not matched to a gene. There are 14 residues in the CDR3. CDR3 sequence reads: CASSPGTGASEAFF. As DNA, the CDR3 is TGTGCCAGCAGTCCCGGGACAGGGGCATCTGAAGCTTTCTTT.

This clone was seen only a few times. The V gene is TRBV7-3, the J gene TRBJ1-2; perhaps TRBD1 as D (6 bases). Germline V gene sequence: CDR1 SGHTA, CDR2 FQGTGA. The CDR3 runs 12 residues. Trimming pared 8 bases from V and 8 bases from J, leaving 15 bases between. CDR3 protein: CASQQGREGYTF. In DNA form, the CDR3 reads TGTGCCAGCCAACAGGGAAGGGAGGGCTACACCTTC.

This chain joins TRBV7-8 and TRBJ2-1; TRBD2 matches at 10 bases. This CDR3 comprises 17 residues. Germline lookup yields CDR1 SGHVS and CDR2 FQNEAQ. With 4 bases clipped from V and 12 bases from J, the junction kept 18 bases outside the gene matches. CDR3 loop: CASSWILAGGPAVGQFF. The DNA for the CDR3 is TGTGCCAGCAGCTGGATCTTAGCGGGAGGCCCCGCCGTTGGGCAGTTCTTC.

This clone was seen only once. The chain combines TRBV9 with TRBJ2-7, with 10 nucleotides matching TRBD1. Unmatched junction bases numbered 6, after V lost 0 bases and J lost 6 bases. CDR1 and CDR2 from the germline V gene are SGDLS and YYNGEE. The CDR3 length is 15 residues. The CDR3 nucleotides are TGTGCCAGCAGCGTAGTAGGGACAGGGGTAGGCGAGCAGTACTTC. Translated, it gives CASSVVGTGVGEQYF.

V and J are TRBV12-5 and TRBJ1-2; the D is unclear. Germline CDR1 and CDR2: LGHNT and FRNRAP. The CDR3 runs to 14 residues. Trimming removed 1 base from V and 6 bases from J, with 12 bases in between. CDR3 in amino acids: CASGLGAGEDGYTF. The CDR3 region has the DNA TGTGCTAGTGGTTTGGGGGCGGGTGAGGATGGCTACACCTTC.

The CDR3 DNA reads TGCAGCGTAACAGGGGACTATGGCTACACCTTC. This gives the protein CSVTGDYGYTF. This sequence joins TRBV29-1 and TRBJ1-2; 7 bases line up with TRBD1. The CDR3 loop spans 11 amino acids. CDR1 and CDR2 (germline): SQVTM, ANQGSEA. V dropped 6 bases and J dropped 3; count of bases not matched to a gene: 1. Variable domain in full (rest from reference TRBV29-1 and TRBJ1-2): SAVISQKPSRDICQRGTSLTIQCQVDSQVTMMFWYRQQPGQSLTLIATANQGSEATYESGFVIDKFPISRPNLTFSTLTVSNMSPEDSSIYLCSVTGDYGYTFGSGTRLTVV.

This clone appeared once. The rearrangement joins TRBV15 to TRBJ1-1, with D unresolved. V dropped 1 base and J dropped 0 bases, with 9 bases sitting between them. CDR3 length: 15 residues. CDR1 and CDR2 from the germline V gene are LNHNV and YYDKDF (reference sequence). CDR3 in DNA: TGTGCCACCAGCAGAGGAGTAACTATGAACACTGAAGCTTTCTTT. Amino acid sequence: CATSRGVTMNTEAFF.

The gene calls are TRBV25-1 and TRBJ2-1; TRBD2 aligns across 8 bases. The CDR3 extends over 15 amino acids. Germline V gives CDR1 MGHDK, CDR2 SYGVNS. The junction had 9 bases not matched to a gene; V was cut back by 3 bases and J by 8 bases. The CDR3 DNA reads as TGTGCCAGCAGTGAGGGGATACTACTAGCGGATGAGCAGTTCTTC. It encodes CASSEGILLADEQFF.

This chain joins TRBV15 and TRBJ1-1; TRBD1 is a possible D gene (5 bases). CDR1 and CDR2 from the germline V gene are LNHNV and YYDKDF (reference sequence). The CDR3 contains 13 residues. V dropped 3 bases and J dropped 7 bases, with 12 bases sitting between them. CDR3 nucleotides: TGTGCCACCAGCAGTGACAGTGGGGTTGAAGCTTTCTTT. Protein product: CATSSDSGVEAFF.

The rearrangement uses TRBV7-2 and TRBJ2-5, with 7 bases lining up with TRBD1. Per germline, CDR1 SGHTA and CDR2 FQGNSA. The CDR3 totals 18 residues. J lost 1 base, V lost 4 bases, and 15 bases had no gene match. CDR3 bases: TGTGCCAGCAGCTCCCCTATCAATTACAGGGGTGCCCAAGAGACCCAGTACTTC. Translated, it gives CASSSPINYRGAQETQYF.

CDR3 bases: TGTGCCGGCAAGGACAGGGCGGAGCAGCCCCAGCATTTT. Encoded protein: CAGKDRAEQPQHF. This sequence joins TRBV2 and TRBJ1-5; 8 bases align to TRBD1. Germline values: CDR1 SNHLY, CDR2 FYNNEI. The CDR3 is made up of 13 amino acids. V lost 11 bases and J lost 7; bases outside the gene matches: 10.

V is TRBV18 and J is TRBJ1-4; D is possibly TRBD1 (6 bases). V was trimmed by 6 bases and J by 8 bases, leaving 22 bases between them. Looked up from germline, CDR1 is KGHSH and CDR2 is LQKENI. CDR3 size: 16 residues. CDR3 DNA sequence: TGTGCCAGCTCCCCGGGACAATCCTTGGTCGGGGAAAAACTGTTTTTT. This encodes CASSPGQSLVGEKLFF.

This chain links TRBV27 with TRBJ2-1; D is uncertain. Germline V gene sequence: CDR1 MNHEY, CDR2 SMNVEV (reference sequence). Trimming removed 1 base from V and 10 bases from J, with 20 bases in between. The length of the CDR3 is 16 residues. CDR3: CASSLYSLDNRREQFF. The CDR3 DNA sequence: TGTGCCAGCAGTTTATACAGCCTTGATAACCGTCGGGAGCAGTTCTTC.

This sequence joins TRBV19 and TRBJ2-7; D perhaps matches TRBD2 (5 bases). The CDR3 has 14 amino acids. V lost 3 bases, J lost 5 bases, and 14 bases lay in between. CDR1 and CDR2 (germline): LNHDA, SQIVND (reference sequence). CDR3 coding DNA: TGTGCCAGTAGTATCACCGGGGATGGCCACGAGCAGTACTTC. Amino acids: CASSITGDGHEQYF.

The chain has TRBV2 and TRBJ1-5; the D gene is possibly TRBD1 (6 bases). V was cut by 7 bases and J by 2 bases, with 12 bases left in between. The germline V gene encodes CDR1 SNHLY and CDR2 FYNNEI. CDR3 length: 14 residues. DNA of the CDR3: TGTGCCAGCAAAGTAAACAGGGGCAATCAGCCCCAGCATTTT. Translating it yields CASKVNRGNQPQHF.

CDR3 sequence: CASSAQKETQYF. The CDR3 DNA follows: TGTGCCAGCAGTGCGCAGAAGGAGACCCAGTACTTC. The chain couples TRBV6-1 to TRBJ2-5; D remains unclear. V was clipped by 4 bases and J by 5 bases, with 8 bases between them. CDR1 and CDR2 from the germline V gene are MNHNS and SASEGT. The CDR3 extends over 12 amino acids.

The rearrangement uses TRBV27 and TRBJ2-7, with a possible D match to TRBD1 (6 bases). CDR3 length equals 13 residues. Germline V CDR1 and CDR2: MNHEY, SMNVEV (reference sequence). The V end was cut by 5 bases, the J end by 4 bases, with 12 bases between. The CDR3 nucleotides are TGTGCCAGCAGTGGCAGGGGATCGTACGAGCAGTACTTC. It is translated as CASSGRGSYEQYF.

V is TRBV6-6 and J is TRBJ1-4; 10 positions match TRBD1. V gave up 4 bases and J gave up 7 bases; unmatched junction bases: 6. CDR1 and CDR2 from the germline V gene are MNHNY and SVGAGI (reference sequence). This CDR3 has 15 amino acids. CDR3 residues: CASSFPGQGFEKLFF. The CDR3 nucleotides read TGTGCCAGCAGTTTTCCGGGACAGGGGTTTGAAAAACTGTTTTTT.

This sequence joins TRBV6-1 and TRBJ2-3; possible D gene TRBD1, 6 bases. This CDR3 comprises 15 residues. V was pared by 5 bases and J by 6 bases, with 18 bases between. The germline CDR1 and CDR2 sequences are MNHNS and SASEGT. The CDR3 is CASSNRVELRDTQYF. The CDR3 bases are TGTGCCAGCAGTAACAGGGTAGAATTAAGGGATACGCAGTATTTT.

This chain links TRBV7-9 with TRBJ2-7, with TRBD2 matching over 10 bases. J lost 2 bases, V lost 0 bases, and 10 bases had no gene match. Per germline, CDR1 SEHNR and CDR2 FQNEAQ (reference sequence). This CDR3 has 18 amino acids. The CDR3 reads CASSLASGGLAGAYEQYF. DNA for the CDR3: TGTGCCAGCAGCTTAGCTAGCGGGGGGCTAGCGGGGGCCTACGAGCAGTACTTC. The entire variable domain, with the rest obtained from reference TRBV7-9 and TRBJ2-7, is as follows: DTGVSQNPRHKITKRGQNVTFRCDPISEHNRLYWYRQTLGQGPEFLTYFQNEAQLEKSRLLSDRFSAERPKGSFSTLEIQRTEQGDSAMYLCASSLASGGLAGAYEQYFGPGTRLTVT.

V usage is TRBV11-2 and J usage is TRBJ2-2, with 8 nucleotides matching TRBD2. This CDR3 comprises 14 residues. Per the germline V gene, CDR1 is SGHAT and CDR2 is FQNNGV. J lost 5 bases, V lost 5 bases, and 4 bases had no gene match. The CDR3 region has the DNA TGTGCCAGCAGCCCGGGGGGGCAAACCGGGGAGCTGTTTTTT. Translated, it gives CASSPGGQTGELFF. Drawing the rest from reference TRBV11-2 and TRBJ2-2, the complete variable domain is EAGVAQSPRYKIIEKRQSVAFWCNPISGHATLYWYQQILGQGPKLLIQFQNNGVVDDSQLPKDRFSAERLKGVDSTLKIQPAKLEDSAVYLCASSPGGQTGELFFGEGSRLTVL.

In this sample, this clone turned up a few times. The chain has TRBV5-8 and TRBJ2-5; weak D call: TRBD1 (6 bases). This CDR3 has 14 residues. The germline V and J ends were trimmed by 0 bases and 12 bases, with 18 bases remaining between them. Per germline, CDR1 SGHTS and CDR2 YDEGEE. CDR3 sequence: CASSLAARLGAKYF. Written as DNA, the CDR3 is TGTGCCAGCAGCTTGGCAGCGAGACTGGGGGCGAAGTACTTC.

The chain is built from TRBV6-1 and TRBJ1-2; D not certain. The CDR3 has 15 residues. V was pared by 2 bases and J by 3 bases, with 13 bases between. Germline V CDR1 and CDR2: MNHNS, SASEGT. CDR3 sequence: CASSELRGGDYGYTF. CDR3 nucleotide sequence: TGTGCCAGCAGTGAACTTCGGGGTGGGGACTATGGCTACACCTTC.

The V call is TRBV6-1, the J call TRBJ2-7, with 9 nucleotides matching TRBD1. Germline assignment: CDR1 MNHNS and CDR2 SASEGT. The CDR3 covers 12 residues. V gave up 8 bases and J gave up 1 base; unmatched junction bases: 0. The CDR3 sequence is CASGTGSYEQYF. The CDR3 DNA follows: TGTGCCAGCGGGACAGGGTCCTACGAGCAGTACTTC.

The chain is built from TRBV7-8 and TRBJ1-1; unclear D gene. Germline loops: CDR1 SGHVS, CDR2 FQNEAQ. V dropped 3 bases and J dropped 5 bases, with 16 bases sitting between them. There are 15 residues in the CDR3. The DNA for the CDR3 is TGTGCCAGCAGCTTCCGTCGGAGGGATGAAACTGAAGCTTTCTTT. Translation: CASSFRRRDETEAFF.